A single T cell receptor (beta chain) is shown here with its context. What it recognizes is unknown. This record belongs to a study of OX40 agonist ivuxolimab in advanced cancers. At the level of the study: Enrolled patients in dose escalation had cancers that were hepatocellular carcinoma, melanoma, renal cell or head and neck cancer.

V lost 1 base, J lost 6 bases, and 10 bases lay in between. Germline V lookup: CDR1 LNHDA, CDR2 SQIVND (reference sequence). The CDR3 contains 15 residues. Study-level findings and limits: The average count of expanded clones was higher among CD8+ T cells than among CD4+.

Repertoires were generated with immunoSEQ multiplex PCR, while TCRdb's copy carries only in-frame clones and drops some. This table holds approximately 84,000 clones, roughly nine tenths found once. Source: CD4+ or CD8+ T cells sorted from blood, taken in a trial of the OX40 agonist ivuxolimab. This receptor was identified in an adult with an advanced solid tumor such as melanoma, head and neck, liver or kidney cancer. This chain links TRBV19 with TRBJ1-6, with D perhaps matching TRBD1 (5 bases). The CDR3 is CASSIVGHANSPLHF. CDR3 sequence (DNA): TGTGCCAGTAGTATAGTAGGACATGCTAATTCACCCCTCCACTTT.